Described below is a single T cell receptor (beta chain) sequence and its context. Via MiXCR, TCRdb re-called the RT-PCR reads, giving one row per CDR3 protein. This sample yields 900,000 to 1,000,000 distinct CDR3 sequences, of which 15% to 20% are seen a single time; around 6% belongs to the top ten. This record comes from a study of patients and donors after allogeneic stem cell transplantation. There are 14 residues in the CDR3. The V gene lost 4 bases and the J gene lost 1 base, with 7 bases spanning the gap. The V gene's germline CDR1 is KGHDR and CDR2 SFDVKD. The chain joins TRBV24-1 to TRBJ1-5; tentatively, D is TRBD1 (6 bases). The receptor comes from a human donor who was either an allogeneic HSCT recipient or a stem cell or donor lymphocyte infusion donor (not recorded which). It is not recorded whose cells these are; they may come from a transplant donor. Sequencing was performed on blood, either unsorted or a sorted T cell fraction (not recorded which). This chain's CDR3 is CATSDGQSNQPQHF. CDR3 bases: TGTGCCACCAGTGACGGACAGAGCAATCAGCCCCAGCATTTT.